Listed below are T cell receptor beta chains from one sample, sequenced in a study of CD8+ T cells in alopecia areata. Libraries were prepared by immunoSEQ multiplex PCR; TCRdb keeps only in-frame clonotypes and omits some of them. The sample consists of more than 200,000 clones, roughly two thirds of them appearing once. The specimen comprised CD4+ T cells sorted from blood, sampled at week 0. Receptor source: a human donor with alopecia areata. Each CDR3 is given with its conserved first and last residue. Fields, in order: V gene, J gene, D gene, clone size, CDR3 protein, CDR3 DNA. A D gene is named only where the DNA matches it firmly. Clone size is stated in some rows and not others, as once, few, many or a class when expanded.

TRBV7-2	TRBJ1-5	-	once	CASSPRAVGQPQHF	TGTGCCAGCAGCCCAAGGGCAGTGGGCCAGCCCCAGCATTTT
TRBV2	TRBJ2-1	TRBD2	-	CASSEMLGSSGGSYNEQFF	TGTGCCAGCAGTGAAATGCTGGGATCAAGCGGGGGGTCCTACAATGAGCAGTTCTTC
TRBV7-9	TRBJ2-1	-	-	CASSLGDPTYNEQFF	TGTGCCAGCAGCTTAGGTGACCCCACCTACAATGAGCAGTTCTTC
TRBV5-1	TRBJ2-6	-	-	CASSLVGALGANVLTF	TGCGCCAGCAGCTTGGTTGGGGCCTTGGGGGCCAACGTCCTGACTTTC
TRBV9	TRBJ1-4	-	-	CASSVDLLSSNEKLFF	TGTGCCAGCAGCGTAGACCTCCTGTCAAGTAATGAAAAACTGTTTTTT
TRBV5-6	TRBJ2-5	-	-	CASSAGSVETQYF	TGTGCCAGCAGCGCCGGATCTGTGGAGACCCAGTACTTC
TRBV7-6	TRBJ2-3	-	-	CASSLGTSTDTQYF	TGTGCCAGCAGCTTAGGGACTAGCACAGATACGCAGTATTTT
TRBV6-1	TRBJ1-2	-	-	CASSELLQTHYGYTF	TGTGCCAGCAGTGAACTGCTACAGACCCACTATGGCTACACCTTC
TRBV6-5	TRBJ1-2	TRBD1	few	CASSPPGQRYGYTF	TGTGCCAGCAGTCCTCCGGGACAGCGCTATGGCTACACCTTC
TRBV6-5	TRBJ1-2	-	-	CASRPRGANYGYTF	TGTGCCAGCAGGCCCCGGGGCGCTAACTATGGCTACACCTTC
TRBV7-6	TRBJ2-5	-	once	CASTVAGPLVQTQYF	TGTGCCAGCACCGTGGCGGGGCCCCTGGTACAGACCCAGTACTTC
TRBV2	TRBJ1-2	TRBD1	few	CASSGQGGGYTF	TGTGCCAGCAGTGGACAGGGCGGTGGCTACACCTTC
TRBV6-1	TRBJ1-2	-	-	CASKENPMGYTF	TGTGCCAGCAAGGAGAACCCGATGGGCTACACCTTC
TRBV30	TRBJ2-7	-	-	CAWSVFSYEQYF	TGTGCCTGGAGTGTCTTCTCCTACGAGCAGTACTTC
TRBV30	TRBJ2-2	TRBD1	-	CAWNQDRVGTGELFF	TGTGCCTGGAATCAGGACAGGGTCGGCACCGGGGAGCTGTTTTTT
TRBV7-2	TRBJ1-5	TRBD1	-	CASSFEQGGNQPQHF	TGTGCCAGCAGCTTTGAGCAGGGGGGCAATCAGCCCCAGCATTTT
TRBV25-1	TRBJ1-6	-	-	CASSLGNYNSPLHF	TGTGCCAGCAGTCTCGGAAACTATAATTCACCCCTCCACTTT
TRBV5-4	TRBJ2-4	-	-	CASSDPGTTKNIQYF	TGTGCCAGCAGCGACCCCGGGACAACCAAAAACATTCAGTACTTC
TRBV30	TRBJ2-3	-	-	CAWSVRNDLDTQYF	TGTGCCTGGAGTGTACGAAACGATTTAGATACGCAGTATTTT
TRBV25-1	TRBJ2-3	-	-	CASSGVSGPDTQYF	TGTGCCAGCAGCGGGGTGAGTGGGCCAGATACGCAGTATTTT
TRBV30	TRBJ1-5	-	-	CAWGPYSNQPQHF	TGTGCCTGGGGACCTTATAGCAATCAGCCCCAGCATTTT
TRBV29-1	TRBJ2-5	TRBD1	-	CSVDRGLRETQYF	TGCAGCGTTGATAGGGGGCTGCGGGAGACCCAGTACTTC
TRBV5-6	TRBJ1-2	TRBD1	-	CASSLRTGTGRPTDF	TGTGCCAGCAGCTTGAGGACCGGGACAGGCAGACCTACTGACTTC
TRBV10-3	TRBJ1-6	-	-	CAISDNSPLHF	TGTGCCATCAGTGATAATTCACCCCTCCACTTT
TRBV4-2	TRBJ2-5	-	-	CASSHGQHQETQYF	TGTGCCAGCAGCCACGGACAACACCAAGAGACCCAGTACTTC
TRBV7-9	TRBJ1-2	-	-	CASSEWGTPYGYTF	TGTGCCAGCAGCGAATGGGGGACTCCCTATGGCTACACCTTC
TRBV29-1	TRBJ2-1	TRBD2	-	CSVEGTSGEQFF	TGCAGCGTTGAAGGGACTAGCGGAGAGCAGTTCTTC
TRBV25-1	TRBJ2-5	-	few	CASSFSQRGSRETQYF	TGTGCCAGCAGTTTCTCGCAGAGGGGTAGTCGGGAGACCCAGTACTTC
TRBV11-2	TRBJ1-1	-	-	CASSLAGSSHLAAFF	TGTGCCAGCAGCTTGGCAGGATCTAGCCATCTCGCAGCTTTCTTT
TRBV7-3	TRBJ2-7	TRBD1	few	CASSLTGTDSYEQYF	TGTGCCAGCAGCTTAACTGGGACAGACTCCTACGAGCAGTACTTC
TRBV29-1	TRBJ2-1	-	few	CSGLSYNEQFF	TGCAGCGGGTTATCCTACAATGAGCAGTTCTTC
TRBV7-8	TRBJ2-3	TRBD2	-	CASTLTSGGAYSTDTQYF	TGTGCCAGCACCCTAACTAGCGGGGGGGCTTATAGCACAGATACGCAGTATTTT
TRBV4-3	TRBJ2-4	-	few	CASSQGQAADIQYF	TGCGCCAGCAGCCAAGGTCAGGCCGCGGACATTCAGTACTTC
TRBV10-3	TRBJ2-2	-	-	CAISEPGQNTGELFF	TGTGCCATCAGTGAGCCGGGACAGAACACCGGGGAGCTGTTTTTT
TRBV25-1	TRBJ1-2	-	once	CASTTGEVGGYTF	TGTGCCAGCACCACTGGGGAGGTTGGTGGCTACACCTTC
TRBV7-8	TRBJ1-6	-	-	CASSPSLSSYNSPLHF	TGTGCCAGCAGCCCTTCCCTGAGCTCCTATAATTCACCCCTCCACTTT
TRBV29-1	TRBJ1-2	TRBD1	-	CSVGSLTGGSSGYTF	TGCAGCGTTGGATCCTTGACAGGGGGTAGTAGTGGCTACACCTTC
TRBV29-1	TRBJ2-2	-	few	CSAGPSNTGELFF	TGCAGCGCCGGGCCGTCTAACACCGGGGAGCTGTTTTTT
TRBV29-1	TRBJ2-2	TRBD1	-	CSADRASTGELFF	TGCAGTGCGGACAGGGCGAGCACCGGGGAGCTGTTTTTT
TRBV29-1	TRBJ1-2	-	-	CSVEGDEGYTF	TGCAGCGTTGAAGGGGATGAAGGCTACACCTTC
TRBV30	TRBJ1-1	-	-	CAWSAGRSDVNTEAFF	TGTGCCTGGAGTGCCGGAAGATCAGATGTGAACACTGAAGCTTTCTTT
TRBV29-1	TRBJ1-2	-	-	CSVGPGGAVYGYTF	TGCAGCGTTGGCCCCGGGGGCGCGGTCTATGGCTACACCTTC
TRBV30	TRBJ1-2	-	-	CAWSVGAWDYGYTF	TGTGCCTGGAGTGTAGGGGCCTGGGACTATGGCTACACCTTC
TRBV6-5	TRBJ1-1	-	-	CASSYSQGQQGTEAFF	TGTGCCAGCAGTTACTCACAGGGCCAGCAGGGGACTGAAGCTTTCTTT
TRBV6-5	TRBJ2-6	-	-	CASKGVSGANVLTF	TGTGCCAGCAAGGGGGTTTCGGGGGCCAACGTCCTGACTTTC
TRBV5-4	TRBJ2-5	TRBD1	-	CASSFPDRSYETQYF	TGTGCCAGCAGCTTCCCGGACAGGAGCTACGAGACCCAGTACTTC
TRBV6-5	TRBJ1-2	TRBD1	-	CASSLTGMGYGYTF	TGTGCCAGCAGTCTGACAGGGATGGGGTATGGCTACACCTTC
TRBV19	TRBJ2-5	-	few	CARSWETQYF	TGTGCCCGCTCCTGGGAGACCCAGTACTTC
TRBV30	TRBJ1-2	TRBD1	-	CAWSGTGYGYTF	TGTGCCTGGAGTGGGACAGGGTATGGCTACACCTTC
TRBV29-1	TRBJ1-1	-	-	CSVARGSEAFF	TGCAGCGTGGCAAGGGGGTCTGAAGCTTTCTTT
TRBV29-1	TRBJ2-7	-	-	CSVASVSYEQYF	TGCAGCGTCGCTAGCGTCTCCTACGAGCAGTACTTC
TRBV29-1	TRBJ2-7	TRBD1	-	CSVEDTGTGGGEQYF	TGCAGCGTTGAGGATACCGGGACAGGGGGAGGGGAGCAGTACTTC
TRBV15	TRBJ1-3	-	-	CATSAGGYSGNTIYF	TGTGCCACCAGCGCTGGCGGATACTCTGGAAACACCATATATTTT
TRBV7-2	TRBJ1-3	-	-	CASRLDRYSGNTIYF	TGTGCCAGCAGGCTCGACAGATACTCTGGAAACACCATATATTTT
TRBV5-6	TRBJ1-2	-	few	CASSFTGVYGYTF	TGTGCCAGCAGCTTCACTGGGGTCTATGGCTACACCTTC